What follows are 19 T cell receptor beta chains derived from one specimen sequenced in a study of T cells in Graves' hyperthyroidism and ophthalmopathy. Template material for amplifying TCR beta CDR3 regions consisted of RNA transcripts. The TCR CDR3 first-round RT-PCR relied on the HTBI primer set. Each CDR3 protein is one row after TCRdb ran MiXCR on the multiplex PCR reads. The sample includes about 400,000 distinct CDR3 sequences, about 13% of them seen just once. The sample taken for sequencing was blood. The receptors were gathered from a woman aged 18 to 35 with Graves' hyperthyroidism.

This clonotype was counted only a few times. The chain couples TRBV12-3 or TRBV12-4 to TRBJ2-1; TRBD1 or TRBD2 may be the D gene (5 bases each). With 5 bases removed from V and 8 bases from J, the gap between germline ends came to 10 bases. CDR3 length equals 12 residues. The CDR3 region is CASSPRGDEQFF. In DNA, the CDR3 is TGTGCCAGCAGTCCGAGGGGAGATGAGCAGTTCTTC.

At least ten counts were recorded for this clonotype. The genes are TRBV28 and TRBJ2-1; D gene ambiguous. Trimming pared 1 base from V and 6 bases from J, leaving 1 base between. Germline V lookup: CDR1 MDHEN, CDR2 SYDVKM. CDR3 length: 11 amino acids. CDR3 DNA sequence: TGTGCCAGCAGTTTATCCAATGAGCAGTTCTTC. Translating it yields CASSLSNEQFF.

This clonotype turned up a few times. The rearrangement links TRBV9 to TRBJ2-1; the D is unclear. V was pared by 1 base and J by 10 bases, with 21 bases between. The CDR3 is made up of 16 amino acids. The V gene's germline CDR1 is SGDLS and CDR2 YYNGEE. The CDR3, as DNA: TGTGCCAGCAGCGTAACTCCCCTCGCTGGGGATAGAGAGCAGTTCTTC. It encodes CASSVTPLAGDREQFF.

There are many counts of this clonotype. This chain connects TRBV5-6 to TRBJ2-1; 13 bases line up with TRBD2. CDR3 length: 19 amino acids. CDR1 and CDR2 from the germline V gene are SGHDT and YYEEEE. V lost 4 bases and J lost 9; bases outside the gene matches: 19. The CDR3 reads CASSPFLGLAGDLLAEQFF. CDR3 coding DNA: TGTGCCAGCAGCCCGTTTCTCGGACTAGCGGGAGATTTGTTGGCTGAGCAGTTCTTC.

This clonotype was detected once. A read error may explain this, as a much larger clone is one base away. The chain joins TRBV20-1 to TRBJ2-1; D is perhaps TRBD2 (5 bases). The end of the DNA aligns better with TRBJ2-7, so the J call may be wrong. CDR1 is DFQATT and CDR2 is SNEGSKA in the germline V gene (reference sequence). This CDR3 is 13 amino acids long. CDR3 residues: CSARPSSYNEQYF. The DNA for the CDR3 is TGCAGTGCTAGACCTAGCTCCTACAATGAGCAGTACTTC.

This clonotype occurred many times. The genes are TRBV20-1 and TRBJ1-6; tentative D call: TRBD1 (5 bases). The CDR3 loop spans 13 amino acids. V gave up 3 bases and J gave up 9 bases, with 12 bases separating them. In germline, CDR1 is DFQATT, CDR2 SNEGSKA (reference sequence). The CDR3 is CSASLQGGSPLHF. The DNA for the CDR3 is TGCAGTGCTAGTCTTCAGGGTGGTTCACCCCTCCACTTT.

The sample holds many counts of this clonotype. The rearrangement uses TRBV27 and TRBJ2-7, with a tentative D call TRBD2 (6 bases). The CDR3 loop spans 14 amino acids. Between the trimmed V and J ends, which lost 3 bases and 4 bases, there was a span of 13 bases. Germline V gene lookup returns CDR1 MNHEY and CDR2 SMNVEV (reference sequence). The CDR3 DNA reads as TGTGCCAGCAGTTTTGTAGCGGAAGGGTACGAGCAGTACTTC. Amino acids: CASSFVAEGYEQYF.

This clonotype was detected ten times or more. The chain links TRBV20-1 to TRBJ2-7; tentatively, D is TRBD2 (5 bases). CDR1 is DFQATT, CDR2 SNEGSKA, per germline (reference sequence). Trimming cost V 3 bases and J 2 bases, with 17 bases left between them. This CDR3 spans 15 amino acids. The CDR3 here is CSARGRGGAPYEQYF. In nucleotides, the CDR3 is TGCAGTGCTAGGGGCCGGGGTGGAGCCCCCTACGAGCAGTACTTC.

This clonotype came up a few times. This chain connects TRBV25-1 to TRBJ2-7; no firm D call. CDR3 length equals 14 residues. CDR1 and CDR2 (germline): MGHDK, SYGVNS. With 6 bases removed from V and 6 bases from J, the gap between germline ends came to 18 bases. CDR3 sequence reads: CASSPQIPPGEQYF. CDR3 DNA: TGTGCCAGCAGCCCACAGATCCCCCCCGGCGAGCAGTACTTC.

The table lists this clonotype with many counts. The V and J genes are TRBV5-8 and TRBJ2-7, with D hard to call. The CDR3 covers 14 residues. Trimming left V 1 base short and J 1 base short, with 9 bases between. From germline, CDR1 is SGHTS and CDR2 YDEGEE. CDR3 DNA sequence: TGTGCCAGCAGCTTGAAGGCCAGGTCCTACGAGCAGTACTTC. It specifies CASSLKARSYEQYF. Looking up the rest from reference TRBV5-8 and TRBJ2-7 gives the full variable domain: EAGVTQSPTHLIKTRGQQATLRCSPISGHTSVYWYQQALGLGLQFLLWYDEGEERNRGNFPPRFSGRQFPNYSSELNVNALELEDSALYLCASSLKARSYEQYFGPGTRLTVT.

In its sample, this clonotype was seen a few times. The gene calls are TRBV6-1 and TRBJ2-3; weak D call: TRBD1 (6 bases). Germline V CDR1 and CDR2: MNHNS, SASEGT. Trimming pared 6 bases from V and 11 bases from J, leaving 21 bases between. The CDR3 has 14 amino acids. CDR3 nucleotides: TGTGCCAGCAGCACGGGACAAGAACAGGCCAGGCAGTATTTT. The encoded protein is CASSTGQEQARQYF.

This rearrangement joins TRBV7-9 to TRBJ2-1; the D is unclear. The length of the CDR3 is 12 residues. The germline V gene encodes CDR1 SEHNR and CDR2 FQNEAQ (reference sequence). V was trimmed by 11 bases and J by 4 bases, leaving 12 bases between them. CDR3 sequence: CALADGYNEQFF. CDR3 nucleotides: TGTGCCCTGGCGGACGGATACAATGAGCAGTTCTTC.

This clonotype was found many times. The genes are TRBV29-1 and TRBJ2-1; maybe TRBD2 (6 bases). This CDR3 has 15 residues. Trimming stripped 7 bases from V and 4 bases from J, with 20 bases between. Per germline, CDR1 SQVTM and CDR2 ANQGSEA. Here the CDR3 reads CSGRGGEVGYNEQFF. CDR3 bases: TGCAGCGGACGCGGTGGGGAGGTCGGGTACAATGAGCAGTTCTTC.

This clonotype has ten or more counts. The V and J genes are TRBV3-1 and TRBJ1-1; 9 bases fit TRBD1. CDR3 length: 14 residues. The germline CDR1 and CDR2 sequences are LGHDT and YNNKEL (reference sequence). Germline trimming cut 7 bases from V and 3 bases from J; bases unmatched to any gene: 6. The CDR3 protein is CASTPQGAYTEAFF. CDR3 nucleotides: TGTGCCAGCACCCCACAGGGGGCGTACACTGAAGCTTTCTTT.

V is TRBV7-9 and J is TRBJ2-5; D not certain. Deletions cut 3 bases from V and 1 base from J, with 12 bases between. The CDR3 length is 15 residues. CDR1 and CDR2 from the germline V gene are SEHNR and FQNEAQ (reference sequence). CDR3 in DNA: TGTGCCAGCAGCTTGTCGGGCTCCCCCCAAGAGACCCAGTACTTC. Translating it yields CASSLSGSPQETQYF.

In its sample, this clonotype was seen many times. The chain uses TRBV6-1 and TRBJ1-2, with D possibly being TRBD1 (5 bases). This CDR3 region has 15 residues. Between the trimmed V and J ends, which lost 8 bases and 0 bases, there was a span of 16 bases. Germline V gene data show CDR1 as MNHNS and CDR2 as SASEGT. CDR3 in DNA: TGTGCCAGCGTTTCGGGGACGACAACTAACTATGGCTACACCTTC. It translates to CASVSGTTTNYGYTF.

This clonotype was picked up a small number of times. The chain combines TRBV20-1 with TRBJ2-5; possibly TRBD1 for D (6 bases). Germline V gives CDR1 DFQATT, CDR2 SNEGSKA (reference sequence). The CDR3 has 12 residues. V was trimmed by 5 bases and J by 5 bases, leaving 12 bases between them. The DNA for the CDR3 is TGCAGTGCTCCTCCGGACAGTGAGACCCAGTACTTC. Its translation: CSAPPDSETQYF.

This clonotype was recorded a few times. The rearrangement links TRBV9 to TRBJ2-3; D gene ambiguous. Germline V gives CDR1 SGDLS, CDR2 YYNGEE. V lost 0 bases to trimming and J lost 1 base, with 12 bases between them. CDR3 length: 16 residues. The CDR3 DNA sequence: TGTGCCAGCAGCGTAGAAGTAAATAGTGGCACAGATACGCAGTATTTT. Its translation: CASSVEVNSGTDTQYF. The full variable domain, its missing parts supplied by reference TRBV9 and TRBJ2-3, is DSGVTQTPKHLITATGQRVTLRCSPRSGDLSVYWYQQSLDQGLQFLIQYYNGEERAKGNILERFSAQQFPDLHSELNLSSLELGDSALYFCASSVEVNSGTDTQYFGPGTRLTVL.

This clonotype was seen many times. The genes are TRBV12-3 or TRBV12-4 and TRBJ2-7; D perhaps matches TRBD2 (6 bases). The CDR3 length is 13 residues. V was trimmed by 3 bases and J by 7 bases, leaving 13 bases between them. CDR3 sequence: CASSFSGVREQYF. DNA of the CDR3: TGTGCCAGCAGTTTTTCGGGGGTGCGGGAGCAGTACTTC.